These 30 T cell receptor beta chains came from one sample sequenced in a study of OX40 agonist ivuxolimab in advanced cancers. The data were produced by immunoSEQ multiplex PCR, yet TCRdb's version contains in-frame clones alone and is incomplete. The sample has under 100,000 clones; 90% are singletons. The input for sequencing was CD4+ or CD8+ T cells sorted from blood, taken in a trial of the OX40 agonist ivuxolimab. These receptors originate from an adult with an advanced solid tumor such as melanoma, head and neck, liver or kidney cancer.

V usage is TRBV6-1 and J usage is TRBJ1-2; 8 bases are shared with TRBD1. The CDR3 totals 13 residues. CDR1 is MNHNS, CDR2 SASEGT, per germline. Trimming took 6 bases from V and 7 from J; bases not matched to a gene: 7. CDR3 residues: CASSLTGAAGYTF. CDR3 DNA sequence: TGTGCCAGCAGCCTGACAGGGGCGGCTGGCTACACCTTC.

The chain couples TRBV6-5 to TRBJ2-3, with 14 bases fitting TRBD2. V lost 10 bases and J lost 3; bases outside the gene matches: 3. The CDR3 has 14 residues. The V gene's germline CDR1 is MNHEY and CDR2 SVGAGI. CDR3 residues: CATRTSGGTDTQYF. CDR3 sequence (DNA): TGTGCCACCCGGACTAGCGGGGGGACAGATACGCAGTATTTT.

The chain recombines TRBV7-9 with TRBJ1-5, with 7 bases matching TRBD1. The CDR3 is 16 amino acids. The germline CDR1 and CDR2 sequences are SEHNR and FQNEAQ (reference sequence). With 1 base clipped from V and 3 bases from J, the junction kept 6 bases outside the gene matches. In DNA form, the CDR3 reads TGTGCCAGCAGCTTAGGGCGGACAGGTGCCAATCAGCCCCAGCATTTT. The encoded protein is CASSLGRTGANQPQHF.

This chain links TRBV19 with TRBJ1-5; unclear D gene. CDR1 is LNHDA, CDR2 SQIVND, per germline (reference sequence). The CDR3 is 14 amino acids. Trimming removed 1 base from V and 4 bases from J, with 8 bases in between. CDR3 DNA: TGTGCCAGTAGTATAGTCGAGTTGAATCAGCCCCAGCATTTT. This gives the protein CASSIVELNQPQHF.

This clone came up once. This chain links TRBV5-1 with TRBJ2-1, with 12 bases aligning to TRBD2. V lost 1 base and J lost 10; bases outside the gene matches: 6. CDR3 size: 15 residues. In germline, CDR1 is SGHRS, CDR2 YFSETQ. Here the CDR3 reads CASSLSLAGGNEQFF. The CDR3 DNA reads as TGCGCCAGCAGCTTGAGTCTAGCGGGAGGGAACGAGCAGTTCTTC.

The CDR3 reads CASSRAARGETQYF. The CDR3 DNA sequence: TGCGCCAGCAGCAGGGCGGCTAGAGGAGAGACCCAGTACTTC. The chain employs TRBV5-1 and TRBJ2-5; D gene ambiguous. Germline V gene data show CDR1 as SGHRS and CDR2 as YFSETQ. The CDR3 length is 14 residues. Trimming pared 4 bases from V and 4 bases from J, leaving 14 bases between.

The chain links TRBV5-1 to TRBJ2-1, with D perhaps TRBD2 (5 bases). Trimming cost V 1 base and J 7 bases, with 6 bases left between them. The germline V gene has CDR1 SGHRS and CDR2 YFSETQ. The CDR3 runs 12 residues. The CDR3 bases are TGCGCCAGCAGCTTGACTAGGAATGAGCAGTTCTTC. It codes for CASSLTRNEQFF.

J is TRBJ2-2 and V is TRBV19; 8 bases agree with TRBD1. The CDR3 has 15 residues. V dropped 6 bases and J dropped 3; count of bases not matched to a gene: 6. The V gene's germline CDR1 is LNHDA and CDR2 SQIVND (reference sequence). CDR3 protein: CASRSGQGYTGELFF. CDR3 bases: TGTGCCAGTAGGTCAGGACAGGGTTACACCGGGGAGCTGTTTTTT.

The rearrangement uses TRBV7-9 and TRBJ1-3; a possible D gene is TRBD1 (5 bases). CDR3 size: 15 residues. Trimming shortened V by 3 bases and J by 3 bases, and 12 bases separated the two germline ends. Per the germline V gene, CDR1 is SEHNR and CDR2 is FQNEAQ (reference sequence). For the CDR3, the DNA is TGTGCCAGCAGCTTCGGTGAGGGGAATGGAAACACCATATATTTT. The encoded protein is CASSFGEGNGNTIYF.

The genes are TRBV9 and TRBJ2-3; D unresolved. Germline V lookup: CDR1 SGDLS, CDR2 YYNGEE. V was trimmed by 0 bases and J by 0 bases, leaving 5 bases between them. The CDR3 extends over 14 amino acids. The CDR3 here is CASSVGTSTDTQYF. CDR3 nucleotides: TGTGCCAGCAGCGTAGGTACTAGCACAGATACGCAGTATTTT.

This clone was counted at least ten times. The V gene is TRBV29-1, the J gene TRBJ1-1, with a tentative D call TRBD1 (5 bases). Trimming took off 7 bases at V and 1 base at J, with 16 bases between the two ends. This CDR3 contains 14 residues. From germline, CDR1 is SQVTM and CDR2 ANQGSEA. This chain's CDR3 is CSAVPGRSNTEAFF. CDR3 sequence (DNA): TGCAGCGCCGTACCGGGACGGTCGAACACTGAAGCTTTCTTT.

This chain joins TRBV6-6 and TRBJ1-6; possibly TRBD1 for D (5 bases). Trimming shortened V by 0 bases and J by 10 bases, and 10 bases separated the two germline ends. This CDR3 region has 14 residues. Germline V CDR1 and CDR2: MNHNY, SVGAGI (reference sequence). CDR3 coding DNA: TGTGCCAGCAGTTACTCGAAGGAGGGGTCACCCCTCCACTTT. Translation gives CASSYSKEGSPLHF.

The chain couples TRBV7-2 to TRBJ2-7; weak D call: TRBD1 (5 bases). Trimming took 2 bases from V and 0 from J, leaving 11 bases between them. The CDR3 is 15 amino acids. Germline values: CDR1 SGHTA, CDR2 FQGNSA. For the CDR3, the DNA is TGTGCCAGCAGCTTATTCAGGGTTCCCTCCTACGAGCAGTACTTC. As protein: CASSLFRVPSYEQYF.

The J gene is TRBJ1-5, the V gene TRBV19; TRBD1 aligns across 9 bases. Germline CDR1 LNHDA, CDR2 SQIVND (reference sequence). The CDR3 is 21 residues long. Trimming at V came to 4 bases and at J to 6 bases, leaving 25 bases not matched to a gene. The CDR3 region has the DNA TGTGCCAGTAGTACCGTGTTCATCGGGACAGGGTACGAATTGGAGCCTCAGCCCCAGCATTTT. Translating gives CASSTVFIGTGYELEPQPQHF.

The V gene is TRBV27, the J gene TRBJ2-2; TRBD2 aligns across 14 bases. The length of the CDR3 is 16 residues. Germline-derived CDR1 and CDR2 are MNHEY and SMNVEV (reference sequence). J gave up 5 bases and V 9 bases, and 8 bases lay outside the gene matches. DNA of the CDR3: TGTGCCAGTCGACTAGCGGGAGGGCCTCGGACCGGGGAGCTGTTTTTT. It is translated as CASRLAGGPRTGELFF.

This chain uses TRBV7-8 with TRBJ2-7; maybe TRBD2 (5 bases). The CDR3 covers 15 residues. Germline V gene sequence: CDR1 SGHVS, CDR2 FQNEAQ. Trimming shortened V by 1 base and J by 3 bases, and 13 bases separated the two germline ends. CDR3 nucleotides: TGTGCCAGCAGCTTAGGCTCGGGAACTATCTACGAGCAGTACTTC. It codes for CASSLGSGTIYEQYF.

This clone was counted only a few times. Other DNA sequences in the sample encode the same CDR3. V is TRBV19 and J is TRBJ1-5, with TRBD1 identical over 10 bases. V was clipped by 8 bases and J by 1 base; unmatched bases: 2. In germline, CDR1 is LNHDA, CDR2 SQIVND (reference sequence). CDR3 length equals 14 residues. The CDR3 spells CASRQGASNQPQHF. CDR3 sequence (DNA): TGTGCCAGTCGACAGGGGGCGAGCAATCAGCCCCAGCATTTT. Filled out from reference TRBV19 and TRBJ1-5, the complete variable domain reads DGGITQSPKYLFRKEGQNVTLSCEQNLNHDAMYWYRQDPGQGLRLIYYSQIVNDFQKGDIAEGYSVSREKKESFPLTVTSAQKNPTAFYLCASRQGASNQPQHFGDGTRLSIL.

V gene TRBV19 combines with J gene TRBJ2-5; D remains ambiguous. Germline V CDR1 and CDR2: LNHDA, SQIVND (reference sequence). CDR3 size: 14 residues. Between the trimmed V and J ends, which lost 4 bases and 1 base, there was a span of 10 bases. This CDR3 is CASSSHDIQETQYF. CDR3 sequence (DNA): TGTGCCAGTAGTAGTCACGACATCCAAGAGACCCAGTACTTC.

This clone was observed once. The rearrangement uses TRBV6-1 and TRBJ2-5; 9 nucleotides agree with TRBD1. CDR1 MNHNS and CDR2 SASEGT come from the germline V gene. The CDR3 has 13 residues. Trimming at V came to 2 bases and at J to 12 bases, leaving 7 bases not matched to a gene. CDR3 amino acids: CASSETNRGREYF. The DNA of the CDR3 is TGTGCCAGCAGTGAAACCAACAGGGGGCGCGAGTACTTC.

The J gene is TRBJ2-2, the V gene TRBV28; TRBD1 matches 9 bases. V lost 7 bases, J lost 4 bases, and 7 bases stayed unmatched. Germline-derived CDR1 and CDR2 are MDHEN and SYDVKM. The CDR3 length is 15 residues. The CDR3: CASISAGQGTGELFF. The CDR3 bases are TGTGCCAGCATTTCGGCGGGACAGGGCACCGGGGAGCTGTTTTTT.

V is TRBV10-2 and J is TRBJ1-5; TRBD1 matches 9 bases. The V gene's germline CDR1 is WSHSY and CDR2 SAAADI. With 8 bases clipped from V and 8 bases from J, the junction kept 7 bases outside the gene matches. CDR3 length: 13 amino acids. CDR3 in amino acids: CASRRQGDEPQHF. CDR3 bases: TGCGCCAGCCGGCGACAGGGGGACGAGCCCCAGCATTTT.

This rearrangement joins TRBV4-1 to TRBJ1-6; D gene ambiguous. Germline assignment: CDR1 MGHRA and CDR2 YSYEKL. The CDR3 consists of 15 residues. With 2 bases removed from V and 5 bases from J, the gap between germline ends came to 10 bases. CDR3 in amino acids: CASSQSESNNSPLHF. The CDR3, as DNA: TGCGCCAGCAGCCAATCAGAGAGTAATAATTCACCCCTCCACTTT.

Only a few counts were recorded for this clone. The chain couples TRBV28 to TRBJ2-7, with D perhaps TRBD1 (6 bases). V lost 8 bases, J lost 7 bases, and 21 bases lay in between. The CDR3 extends over 14 amino acids. CDR1 is MDHEN and CDR2 is SYDVKM in the germline V gene. The CDR3 coding sequence is TGTGCCAGCCTTATGGACAGCGGCCTGGGGGAGCAGTACTTC. Translated: CASLMDSGLGEQYF. The full variable domain, with the rest looked up from reference TRBV28 and TRBJ2-7, is DVKVTQSSRYLVKRTGEKVFLECVQDMDHENMFWYRQDPGLGLRLIYFSYDVKMKEKGDIPEGYSVSREKKERFSLILESASTNQTSMYLCASLMDSGLGEQYFGPGTRLTVT.

The V gene is TRBV30, the J gene TRBJ2-7; no firm D call. CDR3 size: 12 residues. Germline V gene sequence: CDR1 GTSNPN, CDR2 SVGIG (reference sequence). V lost 0 bases and J lost 4, with 7 bases in between. The chain's CDR3 is CAWSVLGYEQYF. CDR3 nucleotides: TGTGCCTGGAGTGTACTGGGTTACGAGCAGTACTTC.

For this clone: Other DNA sequences in this sample translate to the same CDR3. The chain has TRBV5-1 and TRBJ1-5; tentative D call: TRBD1 (6 bases). This CDR3 has 14 residues. Trimming pared 2 bases from V and 2 bases from J, leaving 8 bases between. CDR1 and CDR2 (germline): SGHRS, YFSETQ. The CDR3 is CASSLQGGNQPQHF. In DNA form, the CDR3 reads TGCGCCAGCAGCTTACAGGGTGGCAATCAGCCCCAGCATTTT.

This clone has only one observation. V gene TRBV2 combines with J gene TRBJ1-5; D is unresolved. The CDR3 extends over 18 amino acids. Germline CDR1 SNHLY, CDR2 FYNNEI. The V end was cut by 2 bases, the J end by 7 bases, with 24 bases between. The CDR3 spells CASSEKRFSPLISQPQHF. CDR3 nucleotides: TGTGCCAGCAGTGAAAAGCGCTTCTCCCCCTTAATTAGCCAGCCCCAGCATTTT.

This chain uses TRBV19 with TRBJ1-2, with D possibly TRBD1 on 5 matching bases. Germline CDR1 reads LNHDA; CDR2 reads SQIVND (reference sequence). This CDR3 is built from 14 residues. Here the CDR3 reads CASNRDPFSSGYTF. CDR3 DNA: TGTGCGTCAAACCGGGACCCCTTCTCAAGTGGCTACACCTTC.

The rearrangement joins TRBV28 to TRBJ1-4; D is unresolved. V was shortened by 7 bases and J by 4 bases, with 13 bases between the two germline ends. This CDR3 has 14 residues. CDR1 MDHEN and CDR2 SYDVKM come from the germline V gene. The CDR3 nucleotides are TGTGCCAGCAAACGGGAGCTCAATAATGAAAAACTGTTTTTT. Translation: CASKRELNNEKLFF.

CDR3 in DNA: TGCGCCAGCAGCCGTACAGGGGGGAATCAGCCCCAGCATTTT. It translates to CASSRTGGNQPQHF. This rearrangement joins TRBV5-1 to TRBJ1-5; TRBD1 aligns across 8 bases. Trimming at V came to 4 bases and at J to 4 bases, leaving 4 bases not matched to a gene. This CDR3 has 14 amino acids. CDR1 and CDR2 (germline): SGHRS, YFSETQ.

The V call is TRBV7-9, the J call TRBJ1-2; unclear D gene. Germline CDR1 and CDR2: SEHNR and FQNEAQ (reference sequence). V was trimmed by 5 bases and J by 2 bases, leaving 12 bases between them. This CDR3 region has 14 residues. The CDR3 DNA sequence: TGTGCCAGCAGCCCGAGACCGACCAACTATGGCTACACCTTC. As protein: CASSPRPTNYGYTF.